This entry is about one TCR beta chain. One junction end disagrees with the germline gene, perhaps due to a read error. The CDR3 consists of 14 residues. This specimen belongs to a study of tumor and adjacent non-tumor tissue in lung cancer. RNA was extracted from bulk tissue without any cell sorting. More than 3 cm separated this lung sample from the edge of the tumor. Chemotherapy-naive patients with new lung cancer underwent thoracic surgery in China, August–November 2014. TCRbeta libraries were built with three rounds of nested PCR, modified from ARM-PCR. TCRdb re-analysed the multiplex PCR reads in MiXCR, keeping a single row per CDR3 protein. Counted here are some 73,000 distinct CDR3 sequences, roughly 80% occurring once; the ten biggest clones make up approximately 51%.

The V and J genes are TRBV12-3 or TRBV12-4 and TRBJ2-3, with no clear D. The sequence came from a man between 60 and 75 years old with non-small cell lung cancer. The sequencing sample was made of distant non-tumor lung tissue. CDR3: CASSLYRPTDTQYF. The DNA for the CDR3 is TGTGCCAGTAGTTTATATCGGCCCACAGATACGCAGTATTTT.